This is a list of T cell receptor beta chains from one sample in a study of T cells in Graves' hyperthyroidism and ophthalmopathy. TCRdb redid the calling of the multiplex PCR reads with MiXCR, one entry per CDR3 protein. The sample carries roughly 700,000 distinct CDR3 sequences, 14% recorded once. Sequenced input: blood. The origin of the receptors is a woman aged 18-29 years with Graves' hyperthyroidism. Both conserved end residues are part of each CDR3. A D gene is named only where the DNA matches it firmly. Clone size is shown for a subset of rows, as once, few, many or a class of expanded clone.

.	.	TRBV7-9	TRBJ2-2	TGTGCCAGCAGCTACCCCTCCGTTCGCAGGAAGTCCACCGGGGAGCTGTTTTTT	CASSYPSVRRKSTGELFF
.	.	TRBV9	TRBJ2-3	TGTGCCAGCAGCGTAGGGGGAGTCACAGATACGCAGTATTTT	CASSVGGVTDTQYF
.	few	TRBV9	TRBJ1-1	TGTGCCAGCAGCGTAGAGGCGACAGGGAACACTGAAGCTTTCTTT	CASSVEATGNTEAFF
TRBD1	.	TRBV15	TRBJ1-1	TGTGCCACCAGCAGAGGGACAGGGGGCACTGAAGCTTTCTTT	CATSRGTGGTEAFF
TRBD1	.	TRBV7-8	TRBJ1-1	TGTGCCAGCAGCGTAGGACAGGGGCCGAACACTGAAGCTTTCTTT	CASSVGQGPNTEAFF
.	many	TRBV30	TRBJ2-1	TGTGCCTGGAGTGTAACAGCTCGTAGGCAGTTCTTC	CAWSVTARRQFF
.	few	TRBV18	TRBJ2-2	TGTGCCAGCTCACCACTCAGGGGTCGAGCTACCGGGGAGCTGTTTTTT	CASSPLRGRATGELFF
TRBD1	many	TRBV7-2	TRBJ1-5	TGTGCCAGCAGCCCCGGGACAGGGGATATGTTGCCCCAGCATTTT	CASSPGTGDMLPQHF
.	.	TRBV4-2	TRBJ1-1	TGTGCCAGCAGCCAGTTCAACGGGGTATACACTGAAGCTTTCTTT	CASSQFNGVYTEAFF
TRBD2	.	TRBV2	TRBJ2-5	TGTGCCAGCAGTGCCTGGACTAGCGGGAGGTCAGAGACCCAGTACTTC	CASSAWTSGRSETQYF
TRBD2	few	TRBV6-9	TRBJ2-5	TGTGCCAGCAGTTACGACGGGGGGGAGACCCAGTACTTC	CASSYDGGETQYF
.	.	TRBV7-2	TRBJ2-1	TGTGCCAGCAGCTTAGGTCCCGGGGTGGCCCTTTCGTACAATGAGCAGTTCTTC	CASSLGPGVALSYNEQFF
.	many	TRBV18	TRBJ2-7	TGTGCCAGCGGGGGGAGGCAGGCTTCCTACGAGCAGTACTTC	CASGGRQASYEQYF
.	.	TRBV7-8	TRBJ1-5	TGTGCCAGCAGCTTAAGTCGGGGATTAAATCAGCCCCAGCATTTT	CASSLSRGLNQPQHF
.	many	TRBV9	TRBJ2-1	TGTGCCAGCAGCGTGGCCGGCGTCAACTACAATGAGCAGTTCTTC	CASSVAGVNYNEQFF
TRBD2	many	TRBV7-3	TRBJ2-7	TGTGCCAGCAGCCCGATGTTAGCGGGATTGGATGAGCAGTACTTC	CASSPMLAGLDEQYF
TRBD2	many	TRBV28	TRBJ2-2	TGTGCCAGCAGTTTATCCATTAGCGGGGCGAACACCGGGGAGCTGTTTTTT	CASSLSISGANTGELFF
TRBD2	.	TRBV12-3/TRBV12-4	TRBJ2-3	TGTGCCAGCAGCAGGGAGGGGCCCACAGATACGCAGTATTTT	CASSREGPTDTQYF
TRBD1	.	TRBV7-2	TRBJ1-5	TGTGCCAGCAGCGTTCAGACAGGGGGCAATCAGCCCCAGCATTTT	CASSVQTGGNQPQHF
TRBD2	few	TRBV20-1	TRBJ2-7	TGCAGTGCTAGAGATTACCAGCGGGGGACCTACGAGCAGTACTTC	CSARDYQRGTYEQYF
.	many	TRBV30	TRBJ1-6	TGTGCCTGGAGACTTTCCGATCCCGGAACTCGGAATTCACCCCTCCACTTT	CAWRLSDPGTRNSPLHF
.	.	TRBV20-1	TRBJ2-5	TGCAGTGCTAGAGCCCCGAGGAAAGAGACCCAGTACTTC	CSARAPRKETQYF
.	many	TRBV29-1	TRBJ2-7	TGCAGCGTCTCGGCGGAAACGGGACGACCTCGGGACGAGCAGTACTTC	CSVSAETGRPRDEQYF
TRBD1	many	TRBV2	TRBJ2-3	TGTGCCAGCGCAAATGGGGACAGGAGGGGGCCAGATACGCAGTATTTT	CASANGDRRGPDTQYF
.	many	TRBV20-1	TRBJ2-7	TGCAGTACCAGCAGGGGAAACGAGCAGTACTTC	CSTSRGNEQYF
.	.	TRBV4-3	TRBJ1-1	TGCGCCAGCAGCCATAGCGGATTCGGGGACACTGAAGCTTTCTTT	CASSHSGFGDTEAFF
TRBD2	.	TRBV20-1	TRBJ2-7	TGCAGTGTCCAGACTAGCGGGGCCTACGAGCAGTACTTC	CSVQTSGAYEQYF
.	few	TRBV20-1	TRBJ2-7	TGCAGTGCTAGAGTTTACCAGCAGTACTTC	CSARVYQQYF
.	many	TRBV5-1	TRBJ2-5	TGCGCCAGCATGGGAGGACAGGCAAACCAAGAGACCCAGTACTTC	CASMGGQANQETQYF
TRBD2	.	TRBV27	TRBJ2-2	TGTGCCAGCAGTCCCCGGGGGGGACTCCTGAACACCGGGGAGCTGTTTTTT	CASSPRGGLLNTGELFF
TRBD2	.	TRBV9	TRBJ2-1	TGTGCCAGCAGCCCCCGGACTAGCGGGAGACTCAATGAGCAGTTCTTC	CASSPRTSGRLNEQFF
TRBD1	.	TRBV6-1	TRBJ1-2	TGTGCCAGCAGGGAGGACAGGGCCGTTAACTATGGCTACACCTTC	CASREDRAVNYGYTF
.	many	TRBV6-1	TRBJ2-7	TGTGCCAGCAGTGGCCGGGACGGTATCTACGAGCAGTACTTC	CASSGRDGIYEQYF
.	many	TRBV27	TRBJ1-1	TGTGCCAGCAGTTTATACCCTGCTGGGAACACTGAAGCTTTCTTT	CASSLYPAGNTEAFF
.	many	TRBV10-3	TRBJ2-7	TGTGCCACCCCCGGTTGGGGGAGACCCCTAGAAGAGCAGTACTTC	CATPGWGRPLEEQYF
TRBD2	many	TRBV20-1	TRBJ2-7	TGCAGTGCTAGAGATACAGCGGGAGTAATTTACGAGCAGTACTTC	CSARDTAGVIYEQYF
TRBD1	few	TRBV29-1	TRBJ1-4	TGCAGCGTTCCTACAGGGGAAGAAAATGAAAAACTGTTTTTT	CSVPTGEENEKLFF
TRBD1	many	TRBV9	TRBJ2-7	TGTGCCAGCAGCGTAGAGGGACAGGGGAGCTACGAGCAGTACTTC	CASSVEGQGSYEQYF
.	.	TRBV6-6	TRBJ2-7	TGTGCCAGCAGTTACTCGGGAGAGGGGAATGAGCAGTACTTC	CASSYSGEGNEQYF
TRBD1	few	TRBV18	TRBJ2-7	TGTGCCAGCTCACCACGAGCCGGGACAGGGAGCTACGAGCAGTACTTC	CASSPRAGTGSYEQYF
TRBD1	many	TRBV18	TRBJ2-2	TGTGCCAGCTCATCGTCACAGGGGACGCTTTCCGCCGGGGAGCTGTTTTTT	CASSSSQGTLSAGELFF